The 27 T cell receptor beta chains listed next were all sequenced from one sample in a study of cytomegalovirus exposure and HLA in healthy donors. Primers for the PCR totalled 60 Vbeta and 13 Jbeta. Measured with immunoSEQ multiplex PCR; TCRdb has only the in-frame clones, and not every one. The sample holds around 97,000 clones, over 8% seen once. Sequenced material: PBMCs. The receptors originated from a man in his fifties or sixties in good health and CMV-seropositive.

This chain uses TRBV2 with TRBJ1-5, with TRBD1 matching 10 bases. CDR1 and CDR2 (germline): SNHLY, FYNNEI. This CDR3 is built from 15 residues. Trimming cost V 6 bases and J 1 base; bases outside gene matches: 3. The CDR3 DNA reads as TGTGCCAGCAGCCAGGGACAGGGGAGCAATCAGCCCCAGCATTTT. It yields the protein CASSQGQGSNQPQHF.

This sequence joins TRBV5-1 and TRBJ1-1; possibly TRBD1 for D (5 bases). Germline CDR1 SGHRS, CDR2 YFSETQ. This CDR3 comprises 15 residues. Trimming shortened V by 5 bases and J by 0 bases, and 14 bases separated the two germline ends. CDR3 region: CASRWFGHLNTEAFF. The CDR3 nucleotides read TGCGCCAGCAGATGGTTTGGACACTTGAACACTGAAGCTTTCTTT.

This clone was detected only a few times. The rearrangement links TRBV6-5 to TRBJ1-2; no clear D. The CDR3 runs to 16 residues. Trimming shortened V by 0 bases and J by 1 base, and 12 bases separated the two germline ends. Per germline, CDR1 MNHEY and CDR2 SVGAGI. The CDR3 spells CASSYSGEGGNYGYTF. The DNA for the CDR3 is TGTGCCAGCAGTTACTCCGGGGAAGGAGGTAACTATGGCTACACCTTC.

The V call is TRBV18, the J call TRBJ1-1; tentative D call: TRBD1 (6 bases). Germline CDR1 KGHSH, CDR2 LQKENI. The CDR3 loop spans 15 amino acids. The V and J ends lost 5 bases and 2 bases respectively, with 15 bases between them. This CDR3 reads CASSMGQGSNTEAFF. CDR3 nucleotide sequence: TGTGCCAGCTCAATGGGACAAGGGAGTAACACTGAAGCTTTCTTT.

This clone was seen more than once but under ten times. The rearrangement uses TRBV5-6 and TRBJ1-2, with 12 bases that match TRBD1. CDR1 and CDR2 (germline): SGHDT, YYEEEE. J gave up 8 bases and V 3 bases, and 5 bases lay outside the gene matches. The CDR3 has 14 amino acids. CDR3 coding DNA: TGTGCCAGCAGCTGGGACAGGGGGCAGGGAGGCTACACCTTC. Amino acids: CASSWDRGQGGYTF. The entire variable domain, with the rest obtained from reference TRBV5-6 and TRBJ1-2, is as follows: DAGVTQSPTHLIKTRGQQVTLRCSPKSGHDTVSWYQQALGQGPQFIFQYYEEEERQRGNFPDRFSGHQFPNYSSELNVNALLLGDSALYLCASSWDRGQGGYTFGSGTRLTVV.

This clone was detected a few times. The V gene is TRBV28, the J gene TRBJ2-7, with 11 bases aligning to TRBD2. J gave up 2 bases and V 5 bases, and 11 bases lay outside the gene matches. Germline assignment: CDR1 MDHEN and CDR2 SYDVKM. There are 17 residues in the CDR3. DNA for the CDR3: TGTGCCAGCAGTCCTCAAGGGGTAGCGGGAGGGCCCTACGAGCAGTACTTC. Translated, it gives CASSPQGVAGGPYEQYF.

This clone was recorded a few times. The rearrangement links TRBV10-1 to TRBJ2-7; D is possibly TRBD2 (5 bases). Trimming took off 0 bases at V and 6 bases at J, with 18 bases between the two ends. The CDR3 is 16 residues long. In germline, CDR1 is WNHNN, CDR2 SYGVQD (reference sequence). DNA of the CDR3: TGCGCCAGCAGTGAGTCGATTACGGCGGGTCAGCGCGAGCAGTACTTC. Residues: CASSESITAGQREQYF.

This clone was seen only a few times. V gene TRBV27 combines with J gene TRBJ2-1, with TRBD2 identical over 14 bases. The CDR3 length is 19 residues. Germline-derived CDR1 and CDR2 are MNHEY and SMNVEV (reference sequence). The J segment lost 1 base and the V segment lost 0 bases, leaving 5 bases of the junction unmatched. CDR3 sequence reads: CASSLSGLAGDSSYNEQFF. The CDR3 DNA sequence: TGTGCCAGCAGTTTATCGGGACTAGCGGGAGACTCATCCTACAATGAGCAGTTCTTC.

The CDR3 DNA reads TGCGCCAGCAGCCAACGGGACTTGTACAATGAGCAGTTCTTC. This sequence encodes CASSQRDLYNEQFF. This rearrangement joins TRBV5-1 to TRBJ2-1, with a weak D call TRBD2 (6 bases). CDR1 is SGHRS and CDR2 is YFSETQ in the germline V gene. Between the trimmed V and J ends, which lost 4 bases and 4 bases, there was a span of 12 bases. The CDR3 extends over 14 amino acids.

This clone has more than one count but fewer than ten. The chain combines TRBV29-1 with TRBJ1-3, with 7 bases aligning to TRBD1. This CDR3 has 12 residues. Unmatched junction bases numbered 0, after V lost 4 bases and J lost 3 bases. Germline CDR1 SQVTM, CDR2 ANQGSEA. The CDR3 sequence: CSVGQGGNTIYF. The CDR3, as DNA: TGCAGCGTTGGACAGGGTGGAAACACCATATATTTT. The full variable domain, with the rest looked up from reference TRBV29-1 and TRBJ1-3, is SAVISQKPSRDICQRGTSLTIQCQVDSQVTMMFWYRQQPGQSLTLIATANQGSEATYESGFVIDKFPISRPNLTFSTLTVSNMSPEDSSIYLCSVGQGGNTIYFGEGSWLTVV.

This clone was picked up a small number of times. The chain recombines TRBV30 with TRBJ2-3; the match to TRBD2 covers 9 bases. The J segment lost 4 bases and the V segment lost 0 bases, leaving 14 bases of the junction unmatched. The germline V gene encodes CDR1 GTSNPN and CDR2 SVGIG (reference sequence). The CDR3 is 18 residues long. CDR3 protein: CAWSVNPLASGRPDTQYF. As DNA, the CDR3 is TGTGCCTGGAGTGTAAACCCCTTGGCAAGCGGGAGGCCAGATACGCAGTATTTT.

This clone was seen a handful of times. The chain combines TRBV30 with TRBJ1-1; D is ambiguous. V lost 7 bases and J 1 base, leaving 10 bases between the germline ends. Germline values: CDR1 GTSNPN, CDR2 SVGIG (reference sequence). The CDR3 is made up of 12 amino acids. CDR3 region: CASGERNTEAFF. CDR3 sequence (DNA): TGTGCCTCCGGTGAGAGGAACACTGAAGCTTTCTTT.

V gene TRBV27 combines with J gene TRBJ2-1, with 7 bases fitting TRBD2. V shed 3 bases and J 9 bases; nucleotides not matched to a gene: 17. Germline CDR1 is MNHEY and CDR2 is SMNVEV (reference sequence). The CDR3 totals 17 residues. The CDR3 spells CASSFGSAETQRGEQFF. DNA of the CDR3: TGTGCCAGCAGTTTCGGATCGGCCGAGACCCAGCGGGGTGAGCAGTTCTTC.

This clone has a handful of counts. The chain is built from TRBV30 and TRBJ2-1; 9 bases map to TRBD2. The V gene's germline CDR1 is GTSNPN and CDR2 SVGIG (reference sequence). V was clipped by 4 bases and J by 7 bases; unmatched bases: 14. The CDR3 is 16 amino acids. This CDR3 is CAWMRGLARIGNEQFF. CDR3 DNA: TGTGCCTGGATGAGGGGACTAGCAAGGATTGGTAATGAGCAGTTCTTC. Supplemented by reference TRBV30 and TRBJ2-1, the full variable domain reads SQTIHQWPATLVQPVGSPLSLECTVEGTSNPNLYWYRQAAGRGLQLLFYSVGIGQISSEVPQNLSASRPQDRQFILSSKKLLLSDSGFYLCAWMRGLARIGNEQFFGPGTRLTVL.

This clone appeared a few times. The rearrangement links TRBV4-3 to TRBJ2-1, with 9 nucleotides matching TRBD2. CDR1 is LGHNA, CDR2 YSLEER, per germline. CDR3 length: 18 residues. The trim removed 0 bases at V and 5 bases at J, leaving 11 bases unmatched. The DNA for the CDR3 is TGCGCCAGCAGCCAAGATCCCTCTCTAGCGGGAACGGACAATGAGCAGTTCTTC. This translates into CASSQDPSLAGTDNEQFF.

The chain recombines TRBV28 with TRBJ2-1, with D possibly matching TRBD2 (6 bases). Trimming left V 2 bases short and J 1 base short, with 6 bases between. CDR3 length: 14 amino acids. Germline-derived CDR1 and CDR2 are MDHEN and SYDVKM. For the CDR3, the DNA is TGTGCCAGCAGTTTACGGGAGTCCTACAATGAGCAGTTCTTC. Protein sequence: CASSLRESYNEQFF.

The gene calls are TRBV5-1 and TRBJ1-3; possible D gene TRBD1, 6 bases. Deletions cut 4 bases from V and 2 bases from J, with 13 bases between. Germline assignment: CDR1 SGHRS and CDR2 YFSETQ. This CDR3 contains 15 residues. The CDR3 reads CASSIQGTAGNTIYF. CDR3 nucleotides: TGCGCCAGCAGCATACAGGGTACCGCTGGAAACACCATATATTTT.

This clone was counted many times. Here the CDR3 reads CASQTSGTRNEQFF. The CDR3 DNA sequence: TGTGCCAGCCAGACTAGCGGGACTCGGAATGAGCAGTTCTTC. The chain is built from TRBV2 and TRBJ2-1; TRBD2 agrees at 11 bases. Germline CDR1 is SNHLY and CDR2 is FYNNEI. The CDR3 is 14 amino acids. Trimming at V came to 8 bases and at J to 7 bases, leaving 7 bases not matched to a gene.

This clone was seen more than once but under ten times. The chain employs TRBV6-6 and TRBJ1-2; the D is unclear. From germline, CDR1 is MNHNY and CDR2 SVGAGI (reference sequence). The CDR3 is 14 amino acids. Trimming pared 1 base from V and 6 bases from J, leaving 12 bases between. CDR3 region: CASSYLGVEDGYTF. CDR3 in DNA: TGTGCCAGCAGTTACTTGGGAGTGGAAGATGGCTACACCTTC.

This clone appeared a few times. This chain joins TRBV14 and TRBJ1-6; unclear D gene. The CDR3 is 14 amino acids. With 2 bases removed from V and 9 bases from J, the gap between germline ends came to 11 bases. The germline V gene has CDR1 SGHDN and CDR2 FVKESK. The CDR3 reads CASSQNVAGSPLHF. The CDR3 DNA sequence: TGTGCCAGCAGCCAAAATGTGGCAGGTTCACCCCTCCACTTT.

The chain is built from TRBV10-3 and TRBJ2-1, with D unresolved. This CDR3 is built from 11 residues. In germline, CDR1 is ENHRY, CDR2 SYGVKD. V was clipped by 2 bases and J by 8 bases, with 4 bases between them. CDR3 loop: CAISEIYEQFF. DNA of the CDR3: TGTGCCATCAGTGAGATCTATGAGCAGTTCTTC.

This clone was seen a few times. This rearrangement joins TRBV10-3 to TRBJ1-1, with a possible D match to TRBD1 (6 bases). V was trimmed by 4 bases and J by 3 bases, leaving 9 bases between them. This CDR3 has 13 residues. The germline gives CDR1 ENHRY, CDR2 SYGVKD. CDR3 sequence: CAISGGQDTEAFF. In DNA form, the CDR3 reads TGTGCCATCAGTGGGGGGCAAGACACTGAAGCTTTCTTT.

This clone came up a few times. The V call is TRBV5-6, the J call TRBJ1-1, with unresolved D. Looked up from germline, CDR1 is SGHDT and CDR2 is YYEEEE. V dropped 3 bases and J dropped 7 bases, with 13 bases sitting between them. The CDR3 contains 13 residues. The CDR3 loop is CASSWEYRNEAFF. In DNA form, the CDR3 reads TGTGCCAGCAGCTGGGAGTACCGGAATGAAGCTTTCTTT.

The chain links TRBV11-2 to TRBJ2-1, with 9 bases identical to TRBD1. Germline CDR1 is SGHAT and CDR2 is FQNNGV. The CDR3 contains 16 residues. V trimming: 5 bases; J trimming: 6 bases; junction bases outside the gene matches: 11. CDR3 DNA sequence: TGTGCCAGCAGCCGCGACCGACAGGGGGGGGGCAATGAGCAGTTCTTC. It specifies CASSRDRQGGGNEQFF.

This clone was seen a handful of times. V is TRBV27 and J is TRBJ1-5; a weak D match, TRBD1 (6 bases). Germline assignment: CDR1 MNHEY and CDR2 SMNVEV (reference sequence). The germline V and J ends were trimmed by 3 bases and 0 bases, with 9 bases remaining between them. The CDR3 contains 15 residues. CDR3 loop: CASSLAGDSNQPQHF. The CDR3 coding sequence is TGTGCCAGCAGTTTGGCAGGGGATAGCAATCAGCCCCAGCATTTT.

At least ten counts were recorded for this clone. The rearrangement uses TRBV6-5 and TRBJ1-6; TRBD1 is a possible D gene (6 bases). V lost 0 bases and J lost 7, with 13 bases in between. Germline CDR1 MNHEY, CDR2 SVGAGI. The CDR3 consists of 16 residues. CDR3 sequence: CASSYSFTGNNSPLHF. The CDR3 bases are TGTGCCAGCAGTTACTCTTTCACAGGGAACAATTCACCCCTCCACTTT.

The chain employs TRBV7-2 and TRBJ2-7; 7 bases are shared with TRBD2. Trimming at V came to 1 base and at J to 6 bases, leaving 6 bases not matched to a gene. The V gene's germline CDR1 is SGHTA and CDR2 FQGNSA. CDR3 length: 14 amino acids. The DNA for the CDR3 is TGTGCCAGCAGCTTAGGACGGGAGGCTGCCGAGCAGTACTTC. Its protein is CASSLGREAAEQYF.